Reported below is one TCR beta chain. The CDR3 has 13 amino acids. V lost 5 bases and J lost 2, with 9 bases in between. The data belong to a study of blood T cell repertoires in COVID-19. Study-wide background: The United States, Italy and Spain were the sources of the acute and convalescent COVID-19 samples. Sources were T cells, B-cell-depleted T cells, or PBMCs; the material itself was cDNA or gDNA.

Original handling: Using reference gene primer amplification, nucleated cell counts were estimated. The repertoire was sequenced with immunoSEQ multiplex PCR; TCRdb's copy has only in-frame clones and lacks some. V, J and clone size derive from that table, while D and trimming were established from the DNA sequence. The sample includes about 110,000 clones, 82% of them seen just once. V gene TRBV12-3 or TRBV12-4 combines with J gene TRBJ1-1, with D possibly TRBD1 on 5 matching bases. The sequenced sample consisted of peripheral blood. This clonotype was obtained from a man in his sixties or seventies with acute or convalescent COVID-19. CDR3 DNA: TGTGCCAGCAGTAATACAGGAAACACTGAAGCTTTCTTT. The encoded protein is CASSNTGNTEAFF.